These 2 T cell receptor beta chains were sequenced from one sample in a study of T cell responses to AZD1222 COVID-19 vaccine. TCRdb's table, derived via immunoSEQ multiplex PCR, lists solely in-frame clones and lacks some. The sample includes 100,000 or so clones, 82% seen only once; the top ten take 4% to 6%. The sequenced sample was peripheral blood, obtained on day 0 of AZD1222 vaccination. The receptors were gathered from an adult in good health.

This clone was detected only a few times. The chain uses TRBV24-1 and TRBJ2-3, with TRBD2 as a possible D gene (5 bases). The CDR3 loop spans 16 amino acids. The V gene lost 2 bases and the J gene lost 2 bases, with 13 bases spanning the gap. The germline V gene has CDR1 KGHDR and CDR2 SFDVKD. The CDR3 here is CATSDSSGSITDTQYF. The CDR3 DNA follows: TGTGCCACCAGTGATTCTAGTGGGAGTATCACAGATACGCAGTATTTT.

J is TRBJ1-2 and V is TRBV7-3, with 8 positions matching TRBD1. Germline V gene lookup returns CDR1 SGHTA and CDR2 FQGTGA. J lost 4 bases, V lost 5 bases, and 9 bases had no gene match. This CDR3 spans 15 amino acids. CDR3 DNA: TGTGCCAGCAGCCAAGGGCCCGGGACAGGCTATGGCTACACCTTC. It codes for CASSQGPGTGYGYTF. The full variable domain, completed using reference TRBV7-3 and TRBJ1-2, is GAGVSQTPSNKVTEKGKYVELRCDPISGHTALYWYRQSLGQGPEFLIYFQGTGAADDSGLPNDRFFAVRPEGSVSTLKIQRTERGDSAVYLCASSQGPGTGYGYTFGSGTRLTVV.